These 11 T cell receptor beta chains were all obtained from the same sample, sequenced in a study of blood T cells in healthy people across ages. The authors ran a second PCR of roughly 6 to 12 cycles using a sample-barcoded 5' primer and a J-beta primer mix. Each CDR3 protein is one row after TCRdb ran MiXCR on the 5' RACE reads. The sample lists about 1.4 million distinct CDR3 sequences, approximately 59% occurring once. Sequencing was done on a sample of blood. The receptors shown here come from a man aged 18-30 years in good health.

In its sample, this clonotype was seen a few times. V gene TRBV3-1 combines with J gene TRBJ1-6, with D unclear. CDR3 length equals 15 residues. Trimming stripped 3 bases from V and 6 bases from J, with 12 bases between. Germline loops: CDR1 LGHDT, CDR2 YNNKEL (reference sequence). The CDR3 DNA is TGTGCCAGCAGCCAGGACGCGATGGGTAATTCACCCCTCCACTTT. It translates to CASSQDAMGNSPLHF.

This chain uses TRBV4-3 with TRBJ2-7; D gene unclear. V lost 0 bases to trimming and J lost 2 bases, with 11 bases between them. Germline-derived CDR1 and CDR2 are LGHNA and YSLEER. The CDR3 totals 15 residues. In nucleotides, the CDR3 is TGCGCCAGCAGCCAAGATACCACAGTACCCTACGAGCAGTACTTC. Translating it yields CASSQDTTVPYEQYF.

The chain couples TRBV9 to TRBJ2-7, with 7 bases lining up with TRBD1. CDR1 is SGDLS and CDR2 is YYNGEE in the germline V gene. J was trimmed by 7 bases and V by 4 bases; bases with no gene match: 11. CDR3 length: 14 amino acids. The CDR3 protein is CASSIGDSLSEQYF. CDR3 DNA sequence: TGTGCCAGCAGCATAGGGGACAGCCTTTCGGAGCAGTACTTC.

This clonotype came up a few times. The CDR3 nucleotides read TGTGCCAGCAGTCCCCCGGGCAGGCATGAAGGTATTGGCTACACCTTC. Protein: CASSPPGRHEGIGYTF. The gene calls are TRBV28 and TRBJ1-2; D gene uncertain. The ends were cut back, 5 bases at V and 7 bases at J, with 23 bases in the middle. The germline V gene has CDR1 MDHEN and CDR2 SYDVKM. This CDR3 is 16 amino acids long.

This clonotype was seen only a few times. The genes are TRBV6-4 and TRBJ2-2; the D is unclear. The CDR3 runs 13 residues. Trimming removed 2 bases at V and 7 bases at J, with 8 bases between. Germline V lookup: CDR1 MRHNA, CDR2 SNTAGT. The DNA for the CDR3 is TGTGCCAGCAGTGACAGTGAAGTCGGGGAGCTGTTTTTT. Translation: CASSDSEVGELFF.

This sequence joins TRBV6-5 and TRBJ2-1, with D tentatively TRBD2 (5 bases). The CDR3 totals 14 residues. The V and J ends lost 4 bases and 5 bases respectively, with 12 bases between them. Germline assignment: CDR1 MNHEY and CDR2 SVGAGI. In DNA form, the CDR3 reads TGTGCCAGCAGTTTAGAGGGTGGGCACAATGAGCAGTTCTTC. Translated: CASSLEGGHNEQFF.

This clonotype was seen more than once but under ten times. The chain recombines TRBV5-6 with TRBJ1-2; unclear D gene. V was clipped by 4 bases and J by 7 bases, with 17 bases between them. CDR3 size: 14 residues. The germline gives CDR1 SGHDT, CDR2 YYEEEE. The CDR3: CASSAPDTLPGYTF. Written as DNA, the CDR3 is TGTGCCAGCAGCGCACCGGATACTCTTCCTGGCTACACCTTC.

This clonotype was recorded a few times. The chain couples TRBV29-1 to TRBJ2-7; possibly TRBD2 for D (7 bases). Germline V gives CDR1 SQVTM, CDR2 ANQGSEA. The CDR3 loop spans 13 amino acids. Trimming left V 4 bases short and J 2 bases short, with 12 bases between. In nucleotides, the CDR3 is TGCAGCGTTGGGGGAGGGGGTCCCTACGAGCAGTACTTC. Its translation: CSVGGGGPYEQYF.

The chain recombines TRBV7-9 with TRBJ1-5; no clear D. CDR1 is SEHNR, CDR2 FQNEAQ, per germline (reference sequence). V shed 2 bases and J shed 2 bases, with 10 bases lying between them. The CDR3 covers 15 residues. CDR3 loop: CASSLYPEGNQPQHF. Here the CDR3 DNA reads TGTGCCAGCAGCTTATACCCCGAGGGCAATCAGCCCCAGCATTTT.

The rearrangement links TRBV20-1 to TRBJ1-1; D is undetermined. Germline V gives CDR1 DFQATT, CDR2 SNEGSKA (reference sequence). The CDR3 is 10 amino acids. CDR3 sequence reads: CRPRGEEAFF. In DNA, the CDR3 is TGCAGGCCGCGGGGTGAGGAAGCTTTCTTT.

The J gene is TRBJ2-3, the V gene TRBV28, with D unresolved. Looked up from germline, CDR1 is MDHEN and CDR2 is SYDVKM. Trimming cost V 2 bases and J 5 bases, with 14 bases left between them. The CDR3 has 15 amino acids. The DNA for the CDR3 is TGTGCCAGCAGTTTAGCCCTGAGCCAGGAAGATACGCAGTATTTT. Its protein is CASSLALSQEDTQYF.